This T cell receptor (delta chain) appears in the sequencing data of a study of γδ T cells in repeated Plasmodium falciparum infection. Overall study: The natural-infection arm compared Malian children under seasonal malaria with matched Australian children. Samples were taken at baseline, before some infections, and 21 days after each.

This clone was seen a few times. Antigen specificity is unknown. TCRdb's listed protein matches a much larger clone and diverges from this DNA's translation at residue 20, likely through a read error; the protein shown comes from the DNA. Bulk repertoires came from Vgamma9/Vdelta2+ or Vdelta2-negative gammadelta T cells flow-sorted from PBMC. TCRdb fed the multiplex PCR reads into CATT to redo clone calling. The table shows 93,000 or so delta-chain clones, with 0.9% to 1% occurring only once. Germline assignment: CDR1 TSWWSYY and CDR2 QGS. CDR3 length: 22 amino acids. Findings of the study overall: Malian children's Vdelta2-negative repertoires appeared more expanded and less diverse than Australians'. The Malian cohort came from a small rural village of predominantly one ethnic group.

The sample was gamma-delta T cells from blood. V gene TRDV1 combines with J gene TRDJ1; 7 bases are a match to TRDD3. The receptor's source is a pool of human donors (malaria-infected and uninfected, not separated). CDR3 in amino acids: CALGEQSRWLGSYWGLPDKPIF. The CDR3 region has the DNA TGTGCTCTTGGGGAACAAAGTCGATGGTTGGGTTCATACTGGGGATTACCCGATAAACCCATCTTT.